This TCR beta chain was identified during a study of T cell repertoires in aging, cancer and after chemotherapy. At the level of the study: Glioblastoma patients receiving temozolomide-based therapy gave paired samples before and after chemotherapy.

The ends were cut back, 5 bases at V and 6 bases at J, with 14 bases in the middle. The CDR3 consists of 14 residues. Germline CDR1 is SNHLY and CDR2 is FYNNEI. Rearranged V-D-J TRB sequences were amplified with a mixed TRB-A/B primer pool. TCRdb used MiXCR to reprocess the multiplex PCR reads, holding one entry per CDR3 protein. The sample consists of several thousand distinct CDR3 sequences, around 25% of them appearing once. In its sample, this clonotype was seen a few times. The template was genomic DNA from peripheral blood, not RNA. The chain recombines TRBV2 with TRBJ1-5; D may be TRBD1 (6 bases). Sequencing was performed on blood. The receptor's source is a human donor with a solid tumor. DNA for the CDR3: TGTGCCAGCAGTCAGACAGGTATCACTCAGCCCCAGCATTTT. It is translated as CASSQTGITQPQHF. The whole variable domain, remainder taken from reference TRBV2 and TRBJ1-5, is EPEVTQTPSHQVTQMGQEVILRCVPISNHLYFYWYRQILGQKVEFLVSFYNNEISEKSEIFDDQFSVERPDGSNFTLKIRSTKLEDSAMYFCASSQTGITQPQHFGDGTRLSIL.